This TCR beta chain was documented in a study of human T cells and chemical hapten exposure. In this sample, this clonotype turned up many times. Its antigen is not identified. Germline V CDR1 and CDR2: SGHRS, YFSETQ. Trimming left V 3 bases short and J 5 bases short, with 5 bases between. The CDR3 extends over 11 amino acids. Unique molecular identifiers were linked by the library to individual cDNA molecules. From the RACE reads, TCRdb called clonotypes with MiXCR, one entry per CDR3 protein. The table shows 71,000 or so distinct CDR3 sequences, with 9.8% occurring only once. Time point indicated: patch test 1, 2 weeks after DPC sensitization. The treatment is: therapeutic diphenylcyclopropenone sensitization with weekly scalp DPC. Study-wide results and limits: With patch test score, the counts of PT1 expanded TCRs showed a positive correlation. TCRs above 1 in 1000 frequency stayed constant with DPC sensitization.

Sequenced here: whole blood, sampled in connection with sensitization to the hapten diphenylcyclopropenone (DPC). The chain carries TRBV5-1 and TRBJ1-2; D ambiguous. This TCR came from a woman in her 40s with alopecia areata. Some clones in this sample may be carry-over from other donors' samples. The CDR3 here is CASSYGYGYTF. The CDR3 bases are TGCGCCAGCAGCTATGGGTATGGCTACACCTTC.